The following is a TCR beta chain sequence with its context. This entry comes from a study of blood T cell repertoires in COVID-19. Study in general: Sample material is recorded as cDNA or gDNA derived from T cells, B-cell-depleted T cells, or PBMCs.

The germline V gene encodes CDR1 SGHTA and CDR2 FQGNSA. This CDR3 is built from 15 residues. V was clipped by 1 base and J by 10 bases; unmatched bases: 7. Original handling: Reference gene primer amplification gave nucleated cell count estimates. Assay: immunoSEQ multiplex PCR; the TCRdb copy retains only in-frame clones and omits some. V and J calls and clone size are copied from that table; D and trimming were computed from the DNA. Of over 70,000 clones listed, roughly three quarters are singletons. Seattle cases were enrolled at active infection and followed longitudinally. The chain recombines TRBV7-2 with TRBJ1-6; 7 nucleotides align to TRBD1. The sample was peripheral blood. This clonotype was obtained from a man aged 65 to 85 with COVID-19, enrolled during active disease. Written as DNA, the CDR3 is TGTGCCAGCAGCTTAGAGAACAGGGGAAGCTCACCCCTCCACTTT. Encoded protein: CASSLENRGSSPLHF.